This is a list of T cell receptor beta chains from one sample in a study of radiotherapy plus CTLA-4 blockade in lung cancer. Produced via immunoSEQ multiplex PCR; TCRdb's table is partial and in-frame only. The repertoire has 71,000 or so clones, about 87% of them found once; the top ten carry roughly 0.95%. The sequencing used peripheral blood, collected from a patient treated with radiotherapy plus ipilimumab. These receptors came from a human donor with non-small cell lung cancer who had stable disease on radiotherapy plus ipilimumab. Both conserved end residues are part of each CDR3. D genes are given only for firm matches. Rows give clone size only sometimes, using once, few, many, or a class for an expanded clone.

v_gene	d_gene	j_gene	abundance	CDR3aa	CDR3nt
TRBV27	TRBD1	TRBJ1-2	.	CASSPGGTAAGYTF	TGTGCCAGCAGCCCAGGCGGGACAGCTGCTGGCTACACCTTC
TRBV7-9	.	TRBJ1-6	.	CASSPSGVDNSPLHF	TGTGCCAGCAGCCCCTCCGGGGTGGATAATTCACCCCTCCACTTT
TRBV5-6	.	TRBJ1-1	few	CASSLGQANTEAFF	TGTGCCAGCAGCTTGGGACAGGCTAACACTGAAGCTTTCTTT
TRBV30	.	TRBJ1-6	.	CAWSEPGRGSPLHF	TGTGCCTGGAGTGAGCCGGGCCGGGGTTCACCCCTCCACTTT
TRBV28	TRBD2	TRBJ2-1	.	CASSASGGNEQFF	TGTGCCAGCAGTGCTAGCGGGGGCAATGAGCAGTTCTTC
TRBV7-9	.	TRBJ2-5	.	CASSSQQGEGETQYF	TGTGCCAGCAGCTCACAACAGGGTGAGGGAGAGACCCAGTACTTC
TRBV4-2	.	TRBJ2-5	.	CASSQESEGYGTQYF	TGTGCCAGCAGCCAAGAGTCGGAGGGGTATGGGACCCAGTACTTC
TRBV19	.	TRBJ1-1	.	CASSIVGSGTEAFF	TGTGCCAGTAGTATAGTAGGGAGTGGCACTGAAGCTTTCTTT
TRBV6-5	.	TRBJ2-5	.	CASSHGALEETQYF	TGTGCCAGCAGCCATGGGGCGCTAGAAGAGACCCAGTACTTC
TRBV14	TRBD1	TRBJ1-5	.	CASSQERGQGRVQPQHF	TGTGCCAGCAGCCAAGAGAGGGGACAGGGAAGAGTTCAGCCCCAGCATTTT
TRBV28	TRBD1	TRBJ1-1	.	CASSFAFGQGFSEAFF	TGTGCCAGCAGTTTTGCCTTCGGACAGGGATTTTCTGAAGCTTTCTTT
TRBV28	TRBD1	TRBJ1-5	.	CASSLWSLRRDRGLNQPQHF	TGTGCCAGCAGTTTATGGTCCCTAAGGAGGGACAGGGGGCTTAATCAGCCCCAGCATTTT
TRBV19	TRBD1	TRBJ2-7	.	CASSKDRGYEQYF	TGTGCCAGTAGTAAGGACAGGGGTTACGAGCAGTACTTC
TRBV7-8	TRBD1	TRBJ1-1	.	CASSFDGQAEAFF	TGTGCCAGCAGCTTCGACGGACAGGCTGAAGCTTTCTTT
TRBV18	TRBD1	TRBJ1-1	few	CASSPAGQGFMNTEAFF	TGTGCCAGCTCACCCGCGGGACAGGGTTTCATGAACACTGAAGCTTTCTTT
TRBV28	.	TRBJ1-5	.	CASSFRQAPYSNQPQHF	TGTGCCAGCAGTTTCCGACAGGCCCCATATAGCAATCAGCCCCAGCATTTT
TRBV5-4	.	TRBJ2-7	once	CASSSYRDNGEQYF	TGTGCCAGCAGCTCTTACAGGGATAACGGCGAGCAGTACTTC